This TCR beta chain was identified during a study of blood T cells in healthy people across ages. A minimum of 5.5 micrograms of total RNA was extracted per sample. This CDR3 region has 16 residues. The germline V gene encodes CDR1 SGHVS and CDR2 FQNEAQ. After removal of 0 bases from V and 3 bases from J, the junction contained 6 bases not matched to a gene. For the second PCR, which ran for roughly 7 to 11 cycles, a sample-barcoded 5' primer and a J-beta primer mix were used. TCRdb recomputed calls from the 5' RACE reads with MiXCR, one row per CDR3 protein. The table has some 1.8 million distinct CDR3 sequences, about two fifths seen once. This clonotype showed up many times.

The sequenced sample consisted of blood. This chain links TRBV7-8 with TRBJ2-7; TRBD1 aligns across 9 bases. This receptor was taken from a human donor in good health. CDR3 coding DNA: TGTGCCAGCAGCTTAGCGGACAGGGGTGGTCTCTACGAGCAGTACTTC. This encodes CASSLADRGGLYEQYF.